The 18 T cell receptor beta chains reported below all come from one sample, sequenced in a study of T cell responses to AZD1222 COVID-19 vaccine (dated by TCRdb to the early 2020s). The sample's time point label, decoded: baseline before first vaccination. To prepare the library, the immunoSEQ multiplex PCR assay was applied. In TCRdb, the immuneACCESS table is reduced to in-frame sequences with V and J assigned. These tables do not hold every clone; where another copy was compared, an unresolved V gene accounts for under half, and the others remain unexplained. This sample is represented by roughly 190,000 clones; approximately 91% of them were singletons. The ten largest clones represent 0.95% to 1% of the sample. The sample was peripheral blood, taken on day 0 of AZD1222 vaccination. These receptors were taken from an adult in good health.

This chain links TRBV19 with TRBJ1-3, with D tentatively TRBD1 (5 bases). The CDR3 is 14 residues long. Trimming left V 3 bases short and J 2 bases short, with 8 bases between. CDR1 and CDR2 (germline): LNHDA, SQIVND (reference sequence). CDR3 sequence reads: CASSIEGAGNTIYF. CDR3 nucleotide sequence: TGTGCCAGTAGTATCGAAGGGGCTGGAAACACCATATATTTT.

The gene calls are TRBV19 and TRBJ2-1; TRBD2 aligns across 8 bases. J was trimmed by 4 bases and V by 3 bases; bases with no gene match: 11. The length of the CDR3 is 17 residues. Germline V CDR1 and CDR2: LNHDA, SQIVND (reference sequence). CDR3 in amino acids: CASSIRERLAYYNEQFF. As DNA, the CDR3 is TGTGCCAGTAGTATCCGCGAGAGACTAGCGTATTACAATGAGCAGTTCTTC.

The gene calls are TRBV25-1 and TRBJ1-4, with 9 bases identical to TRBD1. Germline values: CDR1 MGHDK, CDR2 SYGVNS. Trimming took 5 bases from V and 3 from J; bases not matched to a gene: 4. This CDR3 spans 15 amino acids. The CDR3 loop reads CASSLQGAANEKLFF. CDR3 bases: TGTGCCAGCAGTTTACAGGGGGCCGCTAATGAAAAACTGTTTTTT.

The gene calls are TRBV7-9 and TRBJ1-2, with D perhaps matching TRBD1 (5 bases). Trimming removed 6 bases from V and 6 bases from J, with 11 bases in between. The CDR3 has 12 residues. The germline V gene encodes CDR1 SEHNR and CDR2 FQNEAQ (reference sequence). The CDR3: CASRGSRDGYTF. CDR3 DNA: TGTGCCAGCAGGGGAAGCAGGGATGGCTACACCTTC.

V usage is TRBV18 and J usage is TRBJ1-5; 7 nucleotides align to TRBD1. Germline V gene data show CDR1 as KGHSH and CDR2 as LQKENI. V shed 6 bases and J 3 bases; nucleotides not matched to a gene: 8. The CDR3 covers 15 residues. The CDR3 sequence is CASSRGGGPNQPQHF. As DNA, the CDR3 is TGTGCCAGCTCGCGCGGAGGGGGCCCCAATCAGCCCCAGCATTTT.

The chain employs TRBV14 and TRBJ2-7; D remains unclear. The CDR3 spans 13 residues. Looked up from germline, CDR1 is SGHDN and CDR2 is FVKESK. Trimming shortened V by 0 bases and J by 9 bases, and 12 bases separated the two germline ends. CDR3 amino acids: CASSQDIGKGQYF. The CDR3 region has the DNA TGTGCCAGCAGCCAAGATATTGGAAAGGGGCAGTACTTC.

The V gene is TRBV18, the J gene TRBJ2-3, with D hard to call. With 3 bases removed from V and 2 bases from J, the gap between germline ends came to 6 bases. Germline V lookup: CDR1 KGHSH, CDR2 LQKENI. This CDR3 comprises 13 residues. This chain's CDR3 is CASSPLTTDTQYF. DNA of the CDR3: TGTGCCAGCTCACCTCTCACCACAGATACGCAGTATTTT. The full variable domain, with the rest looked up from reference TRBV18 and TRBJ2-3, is NAGVMQNPRHLVRRRGQEARLRCSPMKGHSHVYWYRQLPEEGLKFMVYLQKENIIDESGMPKERFSAEFPKEGPSILRIQQVVRGDSAAYFCASSPLTTDTQYFGPGTRLTVL.

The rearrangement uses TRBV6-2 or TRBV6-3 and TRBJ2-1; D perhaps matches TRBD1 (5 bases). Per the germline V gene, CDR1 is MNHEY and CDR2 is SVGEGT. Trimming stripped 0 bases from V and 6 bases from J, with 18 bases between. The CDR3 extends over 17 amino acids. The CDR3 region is CASSYSPLGVVGNEQFF. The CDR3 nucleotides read TGTGCCAGCAGTTACTCTCCGCTAGGGGTGGTAGGCAATGAGCAGTTCTTC.

CDR3 residues: CASSAGQGNYGYTF. In DNA form, the CDR3 reads TGTGCCAGCAGCGCGGGACAGGGGAACTATGGCTACACCTTC. The V and J genes are TRBV9 and TRBJ1-2, with TRBD1 matching 10 bases. Germline CDR1 and CDR2: SGDLS and YYNGEE. With 3 bases clipped from V and 2 bases from J, the junction kept 1 base outside the gene matches. The CDR3 is made up of 14 amino acids. Complete variable domain (other parts from reference TRBV9 and TRBJ1-2): DSGVTQTPKHLITATGQRVTLRCSPRSGDLSVYWYQQSLDQGLQFLIQYYNGEERAKGNILERFSAQQFPDLHSELNLSSLELGDSALYFCASSAGQGNYGYTFGSGTRLTVV.

As DNA, the CDR3 is TGCGCCAGCAGCTCAGGGAACGGCTTTGGCGAGCAGTACTTC. Translating it yields CASSSGNGFGEQYF. The V and J genes are TRBV5-1 and TRBJ2-7, with D tentatively TRBD1 (5 bases). In germline, CDR1 is SGHRS, CDR2 YFSETQ. V gave up 3 bases and J gave up 6 bases, with 16 bases separating them. The length of the CDR3 is 14 residues.

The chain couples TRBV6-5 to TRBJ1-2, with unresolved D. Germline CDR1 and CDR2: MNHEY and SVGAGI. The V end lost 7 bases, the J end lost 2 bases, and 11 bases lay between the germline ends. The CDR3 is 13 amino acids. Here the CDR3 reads CASIPPANYGYTF. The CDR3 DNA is TGTGCCAGCATCCCCCCGGCCAACTATGGCTACACCTTC.

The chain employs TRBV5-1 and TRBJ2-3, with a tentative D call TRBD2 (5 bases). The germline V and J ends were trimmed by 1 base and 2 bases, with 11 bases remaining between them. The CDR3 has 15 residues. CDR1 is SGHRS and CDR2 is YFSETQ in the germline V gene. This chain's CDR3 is CASSLNPGYTDTQYF. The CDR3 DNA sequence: TGCGCCAGCAGCTTGAATCCGGGATACACAGATACGCAGTATTTT.

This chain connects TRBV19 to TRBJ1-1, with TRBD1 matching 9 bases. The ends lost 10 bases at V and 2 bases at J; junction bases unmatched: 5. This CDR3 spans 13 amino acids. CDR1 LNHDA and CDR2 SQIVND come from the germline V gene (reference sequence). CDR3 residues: CAIQTGGNTEAFF. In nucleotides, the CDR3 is TGTGCCATTCAAACAGGGGGCAACACTGAAGCTTTCTTT.

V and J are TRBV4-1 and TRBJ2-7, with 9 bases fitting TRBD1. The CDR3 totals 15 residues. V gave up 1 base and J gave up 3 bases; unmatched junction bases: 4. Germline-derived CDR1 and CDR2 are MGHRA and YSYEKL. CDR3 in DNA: TGCGCCAGCAGCCAAGGGACAGGGGCGATCTACGAGCAGTACTTC. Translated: CASSQGTGAIYEQYF.

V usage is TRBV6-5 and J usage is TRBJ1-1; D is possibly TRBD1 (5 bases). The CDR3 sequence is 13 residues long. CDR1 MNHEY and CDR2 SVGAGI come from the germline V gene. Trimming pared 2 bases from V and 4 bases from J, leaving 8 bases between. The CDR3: CASSYLGGTEAFF. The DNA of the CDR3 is TGTGCCAGCAGTTACCTCGGGGGCACTGAAGCTTTCTTT.

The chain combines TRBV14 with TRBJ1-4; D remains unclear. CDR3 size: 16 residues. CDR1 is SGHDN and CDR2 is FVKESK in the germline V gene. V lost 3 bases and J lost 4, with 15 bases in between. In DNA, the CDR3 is TGTGCCAGCAGCCAGCCGAAGGGTCTCCTTAATGAAAAACTGTTTTTT. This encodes CASSQPKGLLNEKLFF.

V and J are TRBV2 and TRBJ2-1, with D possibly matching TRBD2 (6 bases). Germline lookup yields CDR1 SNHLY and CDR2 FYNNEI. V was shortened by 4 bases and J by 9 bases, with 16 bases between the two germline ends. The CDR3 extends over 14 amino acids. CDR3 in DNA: TGTGCCAGCAGTGGCCTAGTCGGGAGTGGTGAGCAGTTCTTC. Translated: CASSGLVGSGEQFF.

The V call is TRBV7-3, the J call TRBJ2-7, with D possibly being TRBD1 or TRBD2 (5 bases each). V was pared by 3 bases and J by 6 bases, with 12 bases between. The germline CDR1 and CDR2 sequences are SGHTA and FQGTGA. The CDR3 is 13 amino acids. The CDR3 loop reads CASSLVLGAEQYF. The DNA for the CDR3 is TGTGCCAGCAGCTTGGTACTAGGGGCCGAGCAGTACTTC.